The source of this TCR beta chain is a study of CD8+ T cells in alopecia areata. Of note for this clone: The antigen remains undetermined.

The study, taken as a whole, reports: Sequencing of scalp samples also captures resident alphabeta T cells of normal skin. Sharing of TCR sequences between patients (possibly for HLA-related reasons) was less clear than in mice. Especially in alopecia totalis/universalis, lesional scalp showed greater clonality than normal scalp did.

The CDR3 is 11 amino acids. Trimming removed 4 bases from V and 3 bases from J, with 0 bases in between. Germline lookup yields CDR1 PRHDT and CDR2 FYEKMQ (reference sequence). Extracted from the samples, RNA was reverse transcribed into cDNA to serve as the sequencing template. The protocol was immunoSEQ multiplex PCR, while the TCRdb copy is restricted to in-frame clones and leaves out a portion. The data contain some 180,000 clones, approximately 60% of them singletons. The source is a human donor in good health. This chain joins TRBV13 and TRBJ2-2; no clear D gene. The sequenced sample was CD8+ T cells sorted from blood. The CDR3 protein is CASSYTGELFF. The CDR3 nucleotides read TGTGCCAGCAGCTACACCGGGGAGCTGTTTTTT.